This is a list of T cell receptor beta chains from one sample in a study of blood T cell repertoires in COVID-19. TCRdb's copy holds only in-frame clones and misses some; the assay was immunoSEQ multiplex PCR. Of approximately 490,000 clones detected, 75% to 90% appear once; the ten largest clones hold approximately 8%. Sequencing input: PBMCs or T cells enriched from blood (not recorded which). The source of these receptors is a woman aged 55-69 years who had recovered from COVID-19. CDR3s include the opening cysteine and the closing phenylalanine or tryptophan. Each record gives: clone size, V gene, J gene, D gene, CDR3 DNA, CDR3 protein. D genes are given only for firm matches. Clone sizes are given selectively: once, few, many, or a class where the clone is expanded.

>.|TRBV6-5|TRBJ1-4|.
TGTGCCAGCAGTTACTCGACAGCTGAAAAACTGTTTTTT
CASSYSTAEKLFF
>.|TRBV5-6|TRBJ1-6|.
TGTGCCAGCAGCTCCTGGACATACCAAGGCCCCCATAATTCACCCCTCCACTTT
CASSSWTYQGPHNSPLHF
>once|TRBV12-5|TRBJ1-2|.
TGTGCTAGTGGTTTGTTTAGGACAGCTAACTATGGCTACACCTTC
CASGLFRTANYGYTF
>.|TRBV6-2/TRBV6-3|TRBJ2-3|TRBD1
TGTGCCAGCAGTTACCGGACAGGGGGCACAGATACGCAGTATTTT
CASSYRTGGTDTQYF
>.|TRBV7-8|TRBJ1-1|TRBD1
TGTGCCAGCAGCTTAGGGGGACAGGGAAGGATCGCTGAAGCTTTCTTT
CASSLGGQGRIAEAFF
>once|TRBV12-3/TRBV12-4|TRBJ1-4|TRBD1
TGTGCCAGCAGTTTCAATCCGACAGGGGAACTGTTTTTT
CASSFNPTGELFF
>.|TRBV15|TRBJ2-7|.
TGTGCCACCAGCAGAGATACCCAGTTCCTCGAGCAGTACTTC
CATSRDTQFLEQYF
>.|TRBV5-1|TRBJ2-5|TRBD2
TGCGCCAGCAGCTTGGGACTAGCGGCGGAGACCCAGTACTTC
CASSLGLAAETQYF
>.|TRBV18|TRBJ2-3|.
TGTGCCAGCTCACCGGTGGCGGGCGCAGATACGCAGTATTTT
CASSPVAGADTQYF
>.|TRBV2|TRBJ1-2|TRBD1
TGTGCCAGCGTCGGCAGGGGGCGCGACTATGGCTACACCTTC
CASVGRGRDYGYTF
>.|TRBV5-1|TRBJ1-1|TRBD1
TGCGCCAGCAGCCTCCGGGACAGGGTCACTGAAGCTTTCTTT
CASSLRDRVTEAFF